Each of the 5 T cell receptor beta chains below was sequenced from the same sample in a study of Ad26.COV2.S vaccination and SARS-CoV-2 variants. The treatment denotes: around 19 received Ad26.COV2.S at low or high dose, single or two shots; roughly 5 received placebo; per-sample allocation not given. Collection of the samples took place on day 63 after the first injection of vaccine or placebo. Here immunoSEQ multiplex PCR was the method, and the copy in TCRdb shows in-frame clones only, minus some. The sample includes around 420,000 clones, around 87% of them seen just once. The sample in question was peripheral blood, obtained in a trial of Ad26.COV2.S vaccine versus placebo. These receptor sequences come from a person aged 18-65 years who received the Ad26.COV2.S COVID-19 vaccine or a placebo.

V usage is TRBV7-3 and J usage is TRBJ2-1; D is tentatively TRBD1 or TRBD2 (6 bases each). CDR3 size: 13 residues. Trimming removed 3 bases at V and 7 bases at J, with 10 bases between. The germline V gene has CDR1 SGHTA and CDR2 FQGTGA. The CDR3 DNA sequence: TGTGCCAGCAGCTTGGGGGGCTGGAATGAGCAGTTCTTC. It encodes CASSLGGWNEQFF.

The V call is TRBV2, the J call TRBJ2-7; D is perhaps TRBD1 (6 bases). Trimming removed 4 bases from V and 6 bases from J, with 7 bases in between. Germline loops: CDR1 SNHLY, CDR2 FYNNEI. CDR3 length: 11 amino acids. CDR3 coding DNA: TGTGCCAGCAGTGTAGGGGGCGAGCAGTACTTC. Protein: CASSVGGEQYF. The whole variable domain, remainder taken from reference TRBV2 and TRBJ2-7, is EPEVTQTPSHQVTQMGQEVILRCVPISNHLYFYWYRQILGQKVEFLVSFYNNEISEKSEIFDDQFSVERPDGSNFTLKIRSTKLEDSAMYFCASSVGGEQYFGPGTRLTVT.

V is TRBV4-2 and J is TRBJ2-2; D unclear. Germline assignment: CDR1 LGHNA and CDR2 YNFKEQ. CDR3 length: 16 residues. The V gene lost 2 bases and the J gene lost 8 bases, with 18 bases spanning the gap. CDR3 region: CASSQRPHGGLGELFF. CDR3 nucleotides: TGTGCCAGCAGCCAAAGACCCCACGGCGGTCTAGGGGAGCTGTTTTTT.

This clone was counted between two and nine times. The chain has TRBV19 and TRBJ2-4; 11 positions match TRBD2. The CDR3 has 20 amino acids. CDR1 is LNHDA, CDR2 SQIVND, per germline (reference sequence). Unmatched junction bases numbered 14, after V lost 4 bases and J lost 0 bases. The CDR3, as DNA: TGTGCCAGTAGTACCACGGGACTAGCGGCTGATTACCTAGCCAAAAACATTCAGTACTTC. It yields the protein CASSTTGLAADYLAKNIQYF.

The genes are TRBV2 and TRBJ1-2; D remains ambiguous. The CDR3 is made up of 13 amino acids. Deletions cut 6 bases from V and 4 bases from J, with 12 bases between. Germline assignment: CDR1 SNHLY and CDR2 FYNNEI. This CDR3 reads CASSPPVSYGYTF. In DNA, the CDR3 is TGTGCCAGCAGCCCCCCCGTGTCCTATGGCTACACCTTC.